This entry is about one T cell receptor (beta chain). Other DNA sequences within the sample encode an identical CDR3. The ends were cut back, 3 bases at V and 1 base at J, with 6 bases in the middle. From germline, CDR1 is SGHTA and CDR2 FQGTGA. This CDR3 has 13 residues. These data come from a study of beta chain features in type 1 diabetes. What was sequenced were expressed TCRB transcripts, since all of the isolated RNA had been reverse transcribed. Some clones are missing from TCRdb's copy, which holds only in-frame ones; the method was immunoSEQ multiplex PCR. Of 150,000 to 190,000 clones listed, 11% are singletons.

The sequence came from a man aged 18 to 29 in good health. The sequenced sample consisted of central memory CD4+ T cells from blood. The genes are TRBV7-3 and TRBJ1-1, with D hard to call. CDR3 residues: CASSLEGNTEAFF. The CDR3, as DNA: TGTGCCAGCAGCTTGGAGGGGAACACTGAAGCTTTCTTT.